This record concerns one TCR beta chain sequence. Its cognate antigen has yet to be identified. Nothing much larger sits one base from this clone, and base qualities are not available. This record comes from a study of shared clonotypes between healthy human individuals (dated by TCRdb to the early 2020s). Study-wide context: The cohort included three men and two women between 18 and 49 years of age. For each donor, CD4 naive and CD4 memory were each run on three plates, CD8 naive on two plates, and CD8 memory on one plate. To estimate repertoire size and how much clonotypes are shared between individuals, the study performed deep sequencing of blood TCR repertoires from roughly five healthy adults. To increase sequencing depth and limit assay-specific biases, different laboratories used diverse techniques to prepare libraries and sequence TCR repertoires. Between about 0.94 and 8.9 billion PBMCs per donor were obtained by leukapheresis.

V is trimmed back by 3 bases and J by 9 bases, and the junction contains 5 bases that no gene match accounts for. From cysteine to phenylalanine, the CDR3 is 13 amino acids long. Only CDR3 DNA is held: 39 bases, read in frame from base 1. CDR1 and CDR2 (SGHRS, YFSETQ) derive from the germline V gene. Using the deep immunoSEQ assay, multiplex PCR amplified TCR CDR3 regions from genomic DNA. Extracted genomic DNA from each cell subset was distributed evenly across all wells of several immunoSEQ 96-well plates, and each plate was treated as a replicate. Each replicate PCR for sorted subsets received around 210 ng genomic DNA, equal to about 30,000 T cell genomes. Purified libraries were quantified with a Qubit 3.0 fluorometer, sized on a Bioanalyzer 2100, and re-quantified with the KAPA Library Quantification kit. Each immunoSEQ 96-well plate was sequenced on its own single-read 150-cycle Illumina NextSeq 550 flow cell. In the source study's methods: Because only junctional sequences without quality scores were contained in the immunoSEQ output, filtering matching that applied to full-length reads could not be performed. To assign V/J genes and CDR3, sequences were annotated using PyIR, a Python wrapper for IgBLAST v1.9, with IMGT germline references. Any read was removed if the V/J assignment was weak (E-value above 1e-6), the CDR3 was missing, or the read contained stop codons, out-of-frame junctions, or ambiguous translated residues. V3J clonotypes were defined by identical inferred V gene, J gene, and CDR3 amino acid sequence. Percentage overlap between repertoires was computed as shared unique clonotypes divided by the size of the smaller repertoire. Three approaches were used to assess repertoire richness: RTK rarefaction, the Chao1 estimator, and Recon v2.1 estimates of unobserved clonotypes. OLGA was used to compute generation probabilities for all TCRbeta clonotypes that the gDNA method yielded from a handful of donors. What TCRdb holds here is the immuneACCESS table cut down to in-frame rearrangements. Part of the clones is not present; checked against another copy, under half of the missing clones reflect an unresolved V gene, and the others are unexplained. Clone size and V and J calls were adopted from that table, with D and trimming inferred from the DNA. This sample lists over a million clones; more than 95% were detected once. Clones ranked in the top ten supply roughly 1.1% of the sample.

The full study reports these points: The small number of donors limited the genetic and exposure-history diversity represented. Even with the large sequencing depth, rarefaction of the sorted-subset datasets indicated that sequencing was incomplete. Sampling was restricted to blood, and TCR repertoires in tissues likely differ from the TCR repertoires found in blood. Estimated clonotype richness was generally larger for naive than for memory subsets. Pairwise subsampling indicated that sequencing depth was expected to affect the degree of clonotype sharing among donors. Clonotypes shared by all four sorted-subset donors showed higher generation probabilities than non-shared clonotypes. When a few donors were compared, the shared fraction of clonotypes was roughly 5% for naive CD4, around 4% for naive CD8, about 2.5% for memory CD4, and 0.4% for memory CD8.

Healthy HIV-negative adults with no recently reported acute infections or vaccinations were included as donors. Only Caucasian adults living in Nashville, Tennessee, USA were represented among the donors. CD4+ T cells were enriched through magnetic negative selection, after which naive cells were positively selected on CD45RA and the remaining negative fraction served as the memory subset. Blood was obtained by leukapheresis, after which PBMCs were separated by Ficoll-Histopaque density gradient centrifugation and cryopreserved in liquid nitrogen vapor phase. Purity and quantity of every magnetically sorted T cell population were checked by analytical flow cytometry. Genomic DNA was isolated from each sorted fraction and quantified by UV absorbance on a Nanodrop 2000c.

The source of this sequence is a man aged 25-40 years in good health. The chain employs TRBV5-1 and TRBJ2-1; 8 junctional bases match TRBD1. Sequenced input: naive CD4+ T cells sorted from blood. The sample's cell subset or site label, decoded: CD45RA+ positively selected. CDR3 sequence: CASSWGDRPEQFF. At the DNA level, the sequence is TGCGCCAGCAGCTGGGGGGACAGGCCTGAGCAGTTCTTC.